This T cell receptor beta chain was sequenced for a study of control samples from healthy donors and cancer patients. The CDR3 covers 14 residues. V gave up 6 bases and J gave up 2 bases, with 11 bases separating them. CDR1 MDHEN and CDR2 SYDVKM come from the germline V gene. Sequencing was performed with immunoSEQ multiplex PCR; in TCRdb, only in-frame clones are kept and a portion is missing. The sample carries a few hundred thousand clones, around 90% recorded once. The material sequenced was PBMCs. The chain has TRBV28 and TRBJ1-5, with D uncertain. The sequence was collected from a middle-aged man with head and neck cancer. The CDR3: CASRPSFGNQPQHF. The CDR3, as DNA: TGTGCCAGCAGACCCTCGTTCGGCAATCAGCCCCAGCATTTT.